The source of this T cell receptor beta chain is a study of cytomegalovirus exposure and HLA in healthy donors. Study background: The roughly 700 first-cohort repertoires shared a platform with the 130 or so validation repertoires, as reported in a later analysis. Findings of the study overall: A few CMV-associated chains were confirmed in vitro to be specific for CMV antigens.

Comment on this clone: What it binds is unknown.

Donors were drawn from the 120-subject validation cohort, separate from the roughly 700-subject first cohort. The CDR3 is 14 amino acids. The V segment lost 8 bases and the J segment 3 bases; nucleotides outside the gene matches: 5. CDR1 is ENHRY and CDR2 is SYGVKD in the germline V gene. Sequenced by immunoSEQ multiplex PCR; TCRdb stores in-frame clones only, minus some. The repertoire holds around 49,000 clones, with approximately 95% as singletons. This sequence was found in a woman younger than 30 in good health and CMV-seropositive. V gene TRBV10-3 combines with J gene TRBJ2-7, with 12 bases matching TRBD1. Sample: PBMCs. The CDR3: CAIGTGGVGYEQYF. The CDR3 DNA reads as TGTGCCATCGGGACAGGGGGCGTCGGCTACGAGCAGTACTTC.